This T cell receptor (beta chain) stems from a study of identical twins. This clonotype was observed at least ten times. MiXCR was run by TCRdb on the 5' RACE reads, yielding one entry per CDR3 protein. Among approximately 670,000 distinct CDR3 sequences, roughly 6% were seen once, and the ten largest hold 1.5% to 2%. The CDR3 has 13 amino acids. Germline CDR1 and CDR2: SNHLY and FYNNEI. V was clipped by 7 bases and J by 2 bases; unmatched bases: 4. The material sequenced was naive T cells sorted from blood. This clonotype was obtained from a young man in good health. The gene calls are TRBV2 and TRBJ2-5, with 7 bases fitting TRBD1. The CDR3 loop reads CASKPRGQETQYF. The CDR3, as DNA: TGTGCCAGCAAACCCAGGGGGCAAGAGACCCAGTACTTC. The whole variable domain, remainder taken from reference TRBV2 and TRBJ2-5, is EPEVTQTPSHQVTQMGQEVILRCVPISNHLYFYWYRQILGQKVEFLVSFYNNEISEKSEIFDDQFSVERPDGSNFTLKIRSTKLEDSAMYFCASKPRGQETQYFGPGTRLLVL.